This TCR beta chain came from a study of radiotherapy plus CTLA-4 blockade in lung cancer. About the research overall: Of the patients, around 17% showed objective responses and more than 30% attained disease control. Whole-study findings and limits: In blood, after radiotherapy plus ipilimumab, tumor-derived TCR clones expanded.

As to this clone: Antigen: not known.

Clones were sequenced by immunoSEQ multiplex PCR, and TCRdb holds only the in-frame ones, with some missing. Of 35,000 to 45,000 clones listed, over 60% were seen once; the top ten hold 9.5% to 13%. V was trimmed by 4 bases and J by 3 bases, leaving 12 bases between them. The CDR3 contains 14 residues. Germline CDR1 is LNHNV and CDR2 is YYDKDF (reference sequence). This chain links TRBV15 with TRBJ1-1, with D possibly being TRBD1 (5 bases). Material: peripheral blood, obtained from a patient treated with radiotherapy plus ipilimumab. This TCR was recovered from a human donor with non-small cell lung cancer who had stable disease on radiotherapy plus ipilimumab. CDR3 loop: CATSMTAKYTEAFF. The CDR3 nucleotides read TGTGCCACCAGCATGACAGCTAAATACACTGAAGCTTTCTTT.